Below are 2 T cell receptor beta chains sequenced from a single sample in a study of CD8 T cells in Susac syndrome. After extraction with the RNeasy kit, about 0.45 to 1 ug of the RNA was reverse transcribed using random hexamers. Each CDR3 protein is one row after TCRdb ran MiXCR on the immunoSEQ multiplex PCR reads. The sample carries about 250,000 distinct CDR3 sequences, just under 95% recorded once. Specimen: CD4+ T cells from PBMCs. All receptors come from a human donor with multiple sclerosis.

The count of this clonotype is one. This rearrangement joins TRBV19 to TRBJ1-5, with D unresolved. The CDR3 is 16 residues long. V was shortened by 11 bases and J by 4 bases, with 24 bases between the two germline ends. CDR1 is LNHDA, CDR2 SQIVND, per germline (reference sequence). The CDR3 nucleotides are TGTGCCTCAAGGCCTCGGGGTTCCGGAGGTAATCAGCCCCAGCATTTT. Residues: CASRPRGSGGNQPQHF. Looking up the rest from reference TRBV19 and TRBJ1-5 gives the full variable domain: DGGITQSPKYLFRKEGQNVTLSCEQNLNHDAMYWYRQDPGQGLRLIYYSQIVNDFQKGDIAEGYSVSREKKESFPLTVTSAQKNPTAFYLCASRPRGSGGNQPQHFGDGTRLSIL.

The V and J genes are TRBV20-1 and TRBJ2-5; 7 bases map to TRBD1. The CDR3 runs to 13 residues. The germline V gene has CDR1 DFQATT and CDR2 SNEGSKA (reference sequence). J was trimmed by 6 bases and V by 5 bases; bases with no gene match: 9. The CDR3 sequence is CSAPRQGDQTQYF. In DNA, the CDR3 is TGCAGTGCTCCTCGACAGGGCGACCAGACCCAGTACTTC.